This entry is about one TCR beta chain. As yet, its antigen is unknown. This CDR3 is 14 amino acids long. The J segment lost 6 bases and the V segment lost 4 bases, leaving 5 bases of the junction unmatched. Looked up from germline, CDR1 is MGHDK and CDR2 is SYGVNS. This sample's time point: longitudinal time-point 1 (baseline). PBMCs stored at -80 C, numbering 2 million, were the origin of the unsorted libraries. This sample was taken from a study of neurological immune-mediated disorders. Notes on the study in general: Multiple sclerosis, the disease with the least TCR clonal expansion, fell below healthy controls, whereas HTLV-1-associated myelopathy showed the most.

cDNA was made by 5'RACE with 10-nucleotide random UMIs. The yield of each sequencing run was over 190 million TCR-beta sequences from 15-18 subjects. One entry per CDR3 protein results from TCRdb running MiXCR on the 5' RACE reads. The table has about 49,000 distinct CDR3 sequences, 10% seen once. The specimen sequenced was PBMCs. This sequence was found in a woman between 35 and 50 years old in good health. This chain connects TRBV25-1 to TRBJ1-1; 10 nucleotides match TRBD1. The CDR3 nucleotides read TGTGCCAGCAGTGGTGGGACAGGGGAGGCTGAAGCTTTCTTT. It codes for CASSGGTGEAEAFF.